These 30 T cell receptor beta chains share one sample of origin, sequenced in a study of OX40 agonist ivuxolimab in advanced cancers. The assay was immunoSEQ multiplex PCR, and TCRdb's table has in-frame clones only and misses some. This sample carries approximately 74,000 clones, over 75% of them seen once, and the ten largest clones take 0.25% to 0.3%. Sequenced material: CD4+ or CD8+ T cells sorted from blood, taken in a trial of the OX40 agonist ivuxolimab. These receptors all come from an adult with an advanced solid tumor such as melanoma, head and neck, liver or kidney cancer.

In this sample, this clone turned up once. The chain combines TRBV2 with TRBJ1-2, with D hard to call. CDR3 length: 14 amino acids. V lost 1 base, J lost 5 bases, and 11 bases lay in between. Germline V lookup: CDR1 SNHLY, CDR2 FYNNEI. The CDR3 nucleotides are TGTGCCAGCAGTGAAGAGGGTAGGGTTTATGGCTACACCTTC. It translates to CASSEEGRVYGYTF.

V usage is TRBV7-2 and J usage is TRBJ2-3, with no clear D. Trimming cost V 4 bases and J 0 bases, with 14 bases left between them. Germline CDR1 is SGHTA and CDR2 is FQGNSA. This CDR3 is built from 16 residues. As DNA, the CDR3 is TGTGCCAGCAGCTCCCGCTTGTCTTCTAGCACAGATACGCAGTATTTT. Amino acids: CASSSRLSSSTDTQYF.

V and J are TRBV4-3 and TRBJ1-2, with D uncertain. Trimming cost V 0 bases and J 4 bases, with 12 bases left between them. This CDR3 is 15 amino acids long. Germline V lookup: CDR1 LGHNA, CDR2 YSLEER. The CDR3 DNA reads TGCGCCAGCAGCCAAGATGATAACCGCTTCTATGGCTACACCTTC. It translates to CASSQDDNRFYGYTF.

The J gene is TRBJ1-4, the V gene TRBV5-1, with D uncertain. This CDR3 contains 15 residues. The V end lost 2 bases, the J end lost 4 bases, and 12 bases lay between the germline ends. From germline, CDR1 is SGHRS and CDR2 YFSETQ. The CDR3 is CASSFGQWGNEKLFF. For the CDR3, the DNA is TGCGCCAGCAGCTTTGGGCAGTGGGGTAATGAAAAACTGTTTTTT. The whole variable domain, filled in from reference TRBV5-1 and TRBJ1-4, reads KAGVTQTPRYLIKTRGQQVTLSCSPISGHRSVSWYQQTPGQGLQFLFEYFSETQRNKGNFPGRFSGRQFSNSRSEMNVSTLELGDSALYLCASSFGQWGNEKLFFGSGTQLSVL.

V gene TRBV11-3 combines with J gene TRBJ2-3; 7 bases match TRBD2. The CDR3 has 15 amino acids. V trimming: 2 bases; J trimming: 5 bases; junction bases outside the gene matches: 7. Germline V gene data show CDR1 as SGHNT and CDR2 as YENEEA. The CDR3 DNA reads as TGTGCCAGCAGCTTATATGGCGGGAGTTTAGATACGCAGTATTTT. Its translation is CASSLYGGSLDTQYF.

The rearrangement joins TRBV12-5 to TRBJ2-7; D gene uncertain. The CDR3 has 14 residues. Germline V CDR1 and CDR2: LGHNT, FRNRAP. The V and J ends lost 6 bases and 9 bases respectively, with 21 bases between them. The CDR3: CASGPPGGPAGQYF. CDR3 coding DNA: TGTGCTAGTGGCCCACCGGGCGGACCTGCCGGGCAGTACTTC.

This chain uses TRBV27 with TRBJ2-5; the match to TRBD2 covers 7 bases. CDR3 length: 14 amino acids. Looked up from germline, CDR1 is MNHEY and CDR2 is SMNVEV (reference sequence). With V trimmed by 4 bases and J by 3 bases, 5 bases remained unmatched. In nucleotides, the CDR3 is TGTGCCAGCAGTTCGGGACTAAAAAAAGAGACCCAGTACTTC. As protein: CASSSGLKKETQYF.

The sample holds a few counts of this clone. The chain has TRBV6-5 and TRBJ1-2; maybe TRBD1 (6 bases). This CDR3 region has 14 residues. Germline V gives CDR1 MNHEY, CDR2 SVGAGI. Trimming took 5 bases from V and 4 from J, leaving 14 bases between them. CDR3 amino acids: CASSPDRWFYGYTF. The CDR3 region has the DNA TGTGCCAGCAGTCCGGACAGATGGTTCTATGGCTACACCTTC.

In this sample, this clone turned up once. The rearrangement joins TRBV6-1 to TRBJ1-1, with D perhaps matching TRBD1 (5 bases). CDR1 MNHNS and CDR2 SASEGT come from the germline V gene. The CDR3 extends over 14 amino acids. Trimming shortened V by 2 bases and J by 9 bases, and 16 bases separated the two germline ends. The CDR3 DNA reads TGTGCCAGCAGTGAATCCGGGAGGGCAGGGCAAGCTTTCTTT. This gives the protein CASSESGRAGQAFF.

The chain joins TRBV11-2 to TRBJ1-3, with D perhaps TRBD1 (5 bases). Per the germline V gene, CDR1 is SGHAT and CDR2 is FQNNGV. V was shortened by 9 bases and J by 1 base, with 7 bases between the two germline ends. The CDR3 is made up of 12 amino acids. The CDR3, as DNA: TGTGCCAGTGGGGGATCTGGAAACACCATATATTTT. Its translation is CASGGSGNTIYF.

This sequence joins TRBV6-1 and TRBJ1-5; TRBD1 agrees at 7 bases. The CDR3 covers 15 residues. Unmatched junction bases numbered 11, after V lost 6 bases and J lost 6 bases. The V gene's germline CDR1 is MNHNS and CDR2 SASEGT. The CDR3 spells CASSDRAAGFQPQHF. DNA for the CDR3: TGTGCCAGCAGCGACAGGGCTGCTGGGTTTCAGCCCCAGCATTTT.

This clone was observed a few times. The chain carries TRBV19 and TRBJ1-6; no firm D call. The V end was cut by 7 bases, the J end by 7 bases, with 5 bases between. The germline V gene has CDR1 LNHDA and CDR2 SQIVND (reference sequence). The CDR3 loop spans 11 amino acids. This chain's CDR3 is CASTSNSPLHF. In DNA form, the CDR3 reads TGTGCCAGTACCTCAAATTCACCCCTCCACTTT.

This clone was picked up a small number of times. The J gene is TRBJ2-7, the V gene TRBV4-1; no clear D gene. CDR1 is MGHRA and CDR2 is YSYEKL in the germline V gene. The CDR3 is 14 residues long. V was shortened by 4 bases and J by 6 bases, with 16 bases between the two germline ends. The CDR3 protein is CASSLSQVASEQYF. CDR3 nucleotide sequence: TGCGCCAGCAGCCTAAGTCAGGTAGCCTCCGAGCAGTACTTC.

This chain joins TRBV2 and TRBJ1-5; D remains ambiguous. CDR3 length: 14 residues. The germline CDR1 and CDR2 sequences are SNHLY and FYNNEI. Trimming cost V 7 bases and J 3 bases, with 13 bases left between them. The DNA for the CDR3 is TGTGCCAGCAATGCAGAGGCCTCCAATCAGCCCCAGCATTTT. This sequence encodes CASNAEASNQPQHF.

This chain joins TRBV2 and TRBJ1-5, with D maybe TRBD1 (5 bases). The V end lost 1 base, the J end lost 4 bases, and 8 bases lay between the germline ends. Germline-derived CDR1 and CDR2 are SNHLY and FYNNEI. CDR3 length equals 14 residues. CDR3 nucleotide sequence: TGTGCCAGCAGTGAAGAGGCAGGGAATCAGCCCCAGCATTTT. This gives the protein CASSEEAGNQPQHF.

The chain employs TRBV10-3 and TRBJ1-3; weak D call: TRBD1 (6 bases). Trimming stripped 5 bases from V and 0 bases from J, with 14 bases between. There are 16 residues in the CDR3. The germline CDR1 and CDR2 sequences are ENHRY and SYGVKD. The CDR3 DNA reads TGTGCCATCAGTAAAGACAGGCTCCTCTCTGGAAACACCATATATTTT. Translated, it gives CAISKDRLLSGNTIYF.

Here the CDR3 reads CASSRTGSTEAFF. The CDR3 bases are TGTGCCAGCAGCCGGACAGGGTCGACTGAAGCTTTCTTT. V is TRBV6-4 and J is TRBJ1-1; 8 bases are shared with TRBD1. Germline CDR1 is MRHNA and CDR2 is SNTAGT. J lost 5 bases, V lost 6 bases, and 5 bases had no gene match. The CDR3 runs to 13 residues.

The CDR3 bases are TGTGCCAACACGGGGCTTAATGAAAAACTGTTTTTT. This sequence encodes CANTGLNEKLFF. The chain combines TRBV2 with TRBJ1-4, with TRBD1 as a possible D gene (5 bases). The germline gives CDR1 SNHLY, CDR2 FYNNEI. The germline V and J ends were trimmed by 10 bases and 4 bases, with 10 bases remaining between them. The CDR3 has 12 residues.

The rearrangement links TRBV10-1 to TRBJ2-5; 10 bases map to TRBD2. Germline-derived CDR1 and CDR2 are WNHNN and SYGVQD (reference sequence). J lost 4 bases, V lost 2 bases, and 4 bases had no gene match. There are 15 residues in the CDR3. The CDR3 DNA reads TGCGCCAGCAGTGAGGGGACTAGCGAGAGAGAGACCCAGTACTTC. Its translation is CASSEGTSERETQYF.

Written as DNA, the CDR3 is TGTGCCAGCAGCTTATTCCCACTAGCACACCCGAATGAGCAGTTCTTC. Residues: CASSLFPLAHPNEQFF. The gene calls are TRBV7-6 and TRBJ2-1; tentatively, D is TRBD2 (6 bases). Germline V lookup: CDR1 SGHVS, CDR2 FNYEAQ. Trimming took off 2 bases at V and 7 bases at J, with 18 bases between the two ends. The CDR3 spans 16 residues.

This clone turned up a few times. This chain connects TRBV6-5 to TRBJ1-1, with a weak D call TRBD1 (5 bases). The germline V and J ends were trimmed by 7 bases and 3 bases, with 9 bases remaining between them. The CDR3 sequence is 12 residues long. Germline lookup yields CDR1 MNHEY and CDR2 SVGAGI. The CDR3 bases are TGTGCCAGCACAGGGCTGTACACTGAAGCTTTCTTT. Translating gives CASTGLYTEAFF.

The genes are TRBV5-1 and TRBJ2-4, with TRBD1 matching over 7 bases. V dropped 0 bases and J dropped 6; count of bases not matched to a gene: 6. From germline, CDR1 is SGHRS and CDR2 YFSETQ. CDR3 length: 15 residues. DNA of the CDR3: TGCGCCAGCAGCTTGGGGGACAGAGGGGGAAACATTCAGTACTTC. This gives the protein CASSLGDRGGNIQYF.

The chain employs TRBV11-2 and TRBJ1-1; TRBD1 might be the D (5 bases). Trimming removed 10 bases from V and 3 bases from J, with 15 bases in between. There are 13 residues in the CDR3. CDR1 is SGHAT, CDR2 FQNNGV, per germline. CDR3 residues: CATKTALYTEAFF. DNA of the CDR3: TGTGCCACGAAGACAGCCCTTTACACTGAAGCTTTCTTT.

V gene TRBV12-1 combines with J gene TRBJ1-3; TRBD1 is taken as the D call from the table, unchecked against the DNA. TRBV12-1 is given as a pseudogene. The CDR3 spans 19 residues. The CDR3 sequence is CASSSSYWTGETSGNTIYF. The CDR3 nucleotides read TGTGCCAGCAGCTCGAGTTATTGGACAGGGGAAACCTCTGGAAACACCATATATTTT.

To note about this clone: The junction does not match germline at one end; this may be a read error. The chain employs TRBV4-3 and TRBJ2-1; D is unclear. Per the germline V gene, CDR1 is LGHNA and CDR2 is YSLEER. This CDR3 comprises 11 residues. The DNA for the CDR3 is TGCGCCAGCAGCTCCCACAATGAGCAGTTCTTC. It codes for CASSSHNEQFF.

This sequence joins TRBV7-2 and TRBJ2-5; 7 bases map to TRBD2. The DNA end favors TRBJ2-7, so the J call may be wrong. CDR1 and CDR2 (germline): SGHTA, FQGNSA. The CDR3 consists of 14 residues. The CDR3 protein is CASSFSSGSYEQYF. CDR3 nucleotide sequence: TGTGCCAGCAGCTTTTCTAGCGGCTCCTACGAGCAGTACTTC.

The chain recombines TRBV11-3 with TRBJ2-5; 11 nucleotides align to TRBD1. CDR1 SGHNT and CDR2 YENEEA come from the germline V gene. The CDR3 extends over 19 amino acids. The V gene end was trimmed by 5 bases and the J gene end by 5 bases; junction bases not matched to a gene: 19. CDR3 coding DNA: TGTGCCAGCAGCCTCGGACAGGGGGCATGGGCCGGGTCGGGGGAGACCCAGTACTTC. It is translated as CASSLGQGAWAGSGETQYF.

This clone has a single count. The rearrangement uses TRBV7-9 and TRBJ2-4; tentative D call: TRBD1 (5 bases). The ends were cut back, 4 bases at V and 6 bases at J, with 13 bases in the middle. Germline V CDR1 and CDR2: SEHNR, FQNEAQ (reference sequence). The CDR3 length is 14 residues. The CDR3 DNA reads as TGTGCCAGCAGCTCCTCGCCCCAGGGAAACATTCAGTACTTC. Amino acids: CASSSSPQGNIQYF.

The chain is built from TRBV6-1 and TRBJ2-7, with 13 bases identical to TRBD2. Germline loops: CDR1 MNHNS, CDR2 SASEGT. V lost 6 bases to trimming and J lost 9 bases; unmatched junction nucleotides: 8. This CDR3 is built from 14 residues. The DNA of the CDR3 is TGTGCCAGCAGGGAGACTAGCGGGAGGCCCCCGCAGTACTTC. It is translated as CASRETSGRPPQYF.

This chain links TRBV6-5 with TRBJ2-7; tentatively, D is TRBD1 (5 bases). Germline V gene lookup returns CDR1 MNHEY and CDR2 SVGAGI. This CDR3 is built from 14 residues. V was clipped by 5 bases and J by 4 bases, with 15 bases between them. CDR3 in amino acids: CASSAAGKGYEQYF. In nucleotides, the CDR3 is TGTGCCAGCAGTGCGGCAGGGAAGGGGTACGAGCAGTACTTC.